These 25 T cell receptor beta chains share one sample of origin, sequenced in a study of blood T cell repertoires in COVID-19. Libraries were prepared by immunoSEQ multiplex PCR; TCRdb keeps only in-frame clonotypes and omits some of them. The profile shows more than 250,000 clones, around 90% of them singletons. The sample consisted of PBMCs or T cells enriched from blood (not recorded which). These receptors were obtained from a woman aged 30 to 39 who had recovered from COVID-19.

The CDR3 loop is CASSPTGFQPQHF. The CDR3 DNA reads TGCGCCAGCAGCCCAACAGGGTTCCAGCCCCAGCATTTT. This chain links TRBV4-1 with TRBJ1-5, with TRBD1 as a possible D gene (6 bases). Germline CDR1 reads MGHRA; CDR2 reads YSYEKL. The CDR3 consists of 13 residues. V was cut by 4 bases and J by 7 bases, with 11 bases left in between.

The genes are TRBV12-3 or TRBV12-4 and TRBJ2-7; 11 bases align to TRBD1. J was trimmed by 6 bases and V by 5 bases; bases with no gene match: 3. This CDR3 contains 13 residues. The CDR3 nucleotides read TGTGCCAGCAGTCAGGGGACAGGGGGCGAGCAGTACTTC. This gives the protein CASSQGTGGEQYF.

This chain connects TRBV7-2 to TRBJ1-2, with D hard to call. The CDR3 consists of 13 residues. Germline V CDR1 and CDR2: SGHTA, FQGNSA. Trimming cost V 2 bases and J 4 bases, with 8 bases left between them. The CDR3 DNA sequence: TGTGCCAGCAGCTTACCGGGGATCTATGGCTACACCTTC. Its protein product is CASSLPGIYGYTF. Complete variable domain (other parts from reference TRBV7-2 and TRBJ1-2): GAGVSQSPSNKVTEKGKDVELRCDPISGHTALYWYRQSLGQGLEFLIYFQGNSAPDKSGLPSDRFSAERTGGSVSTLTIQRTQQEDSAVYLCASSLPGIYGYTFGSGTRLTVV.

The chain has TRBV7-9 and TRBJ2-7; 7 bases fit TRBD1. The CDR3 is 13 amino acids. V lost 5 bases to trimming and J lost 1 base; unmatched junction nucleotides: 2. Germline CDR1 reads SEHNR; CDR2 reads FQNEAQ (reference sequence). The DNA for the CDR3 is TGTGCCAGCAGCAGGACAGGTTCCTACGAGCAGTACTTC. Its protein product is CASSRTGSYEQYF.

This sequence joins TRBV13 and TRBJ2-2, with 8 bases fitting TRBD2. The length of the CDR3 is 14 residues. Germline lookup yields CDR1 PRHDT and CDR2 FYEKMQ (reference sequence). Unmatched junction bases numbered 6, after V lost 2 bases and J lost 10 bases. CDR3 nucleotide sequence: TGTGCCAGCAGCTTAACTAGCGGCTTCGCGGAGCTGTTTTTT. It encodes CASSLTSGFAELFF.

This clone has just one count. J is TRBJ2-5 and V is TRBV12-3 or TRBV12-4; D is uncertain. This CDR3 region has 13 residues. V lost 5 bases and J 4 bases, leaving 11 bases between the germline ends. CDR3 in amino acids: CASSLGSGETQYF. CDR3 DNA sequence: TGTGCCAGCAGTCTCGGTTCGGGAGAGACCCAGTACTTC.

V usage is TRBV11-2 and J usage is TRBJ2-1, with D perhaps TRBD1 (6 bases). This CDR3 is built from 14 residues. Germline assignment: CDR1 SGHAT and CDR2 FQNNGV. V was trimmed by 4 bases and J by 7 bases, leaving 14 bases between them. The DNA for the CDR3 is TGTGCCAGCAGCTCGATACTAGGGGGAAATGAGCAGTTCTTC. Translation gives CASSSILGGNEQFF.

The chain has TRBV5-1 and TRBJ2-2, with a possible D match to TRBD1 (5 bases). The V gene's germline CDR1 is SGHRS and CDR2 YFSETQ. The germline V and J ends were trimmed by 3 bases and 5 bases, with 11 bases remaining between them. The CDR3 loop spans 14 amino acids. This CDR3 is CASSSQRGTGELFF. CDR3 coding DNA: TGCGCCAGCAGCTCCCAAAGGGGTACCGGGGAGCTGTTTTTT.

This chain uses TRBV6-4 with TRBJ2-2; D possibly corresponds to TRBD1 (5 bases). Per germline, CDR1 MRHNA and CDR2 SNTAGT. There are 15 residues in the CDR3. Trimming shortened V by 7 bases and J by 5 bases, and 17 bases separated the two germline ends. The CDR3 sequence: CASKAGSTTTGELFF. In DNA, the CDR3 is TGTGCCAGCAAAGCAGGGTCGACAACAACCGGGGAGCTGTTTTTT.

This sequence joins TRBV24-1 and TRBJ2-7; 7 positions match TRBD1. This CDR3 is 15 amino acids long. Germline lookup yields CDR1 KGHDR and CDR2 SFDVKD. J gave up 0 bases and V 5 bases, and 6 bases lay outside the gene matches. The CDR3 loop is CATSAGTAYSYEQYF. CDR3 nucleotide sequence: TGTGCCACCAGTGCCGGGACAGCTTACTCCTACGAGCAGTACTTC.

This clone has only one observation. This chain joins TRBV7-2 and TRBJ2-1, with TRBD2 identical over 10 bases. V trimming: 6 bases; J trimming: 0 bases; junction bases outside the gene matches: 5. The CDR3 has 16 amino acids. Germline V gene lookup returns CDR1 SGHTA and CDR2 FQGNSA. The CDR3 DNA reads as TGTGCCAGCAGTCCTAGCGGGGGTAGCTCCTACAATGAGCAGTTCTTC. Its protein is CASSPSGGSSYNEQFF.

The chain joins TRBV18 to TRBJ1-1; D unclear. V gave up 8 bases and J gave up 2 bases, with 6 bases separating them. The germline V gene encodes CDR1 KGHSH and CDR2 LQKENI. CDR3 length: 11 amino acids. The CDR3 sequence: CASAVNTEAFF. The CDR3 DNA follows: TGTGCCAGCGCAGTCAACACTGAAGCTTTCTTT.

This chain links TRBV4-1 with TRBJ1-3; 8 bases line up with TRBD1. The ends lost 1 base at V and 0 bases at J; junction bases unmatched: 8. CDR3 size: 18 residues. CDR1 and CDR2 (germline): MGHRA, YSYEKL. CDR3 nucleotides: TGCGCCAGCAGCCAAGTAGGACAGGGAAGTCTCTCTGGAAACACCATATATTTT. Translation: CASSQVGQGSLSGNTIYF.

The chain combines TRBV5-3 with TRBJ1-2; D not certain. TRBV5-3 qualifies as an ORF whose function is uncertain. This CDR3 is built from 12 residues. V was shortened by 0 bases and J by 6 bases, with 6 bases between the two germline ends. The CDR3 DNA reads as TGTGCCAGAAGCTTGGGACAACATGGCTACACCTTC. Amino acids: CARSLGQHGYTF.

The rearrangement joins TRBV6-6 to TRBJ1-1; perhaps TRBD1 as D (6 bases). CDR1 is MNHNY, CDR2 SVGAGI, per germline (reference sequence). V lost 7 bases and J lost 4, with 10 bases in between. The CDR3 extends over 12 amino acids. The CDR3 DNA reads as TGTGCCAGCACTGACAGGAGCACTGAAGCTTTCTTT. Translation: CASTDRSTEAFF.

The chain has TRBV27 and TRBJ2-3; the D gene is possibly TRBD1 (6 bases). V gave up 3 bases and J gave up 4 bases, with 14 bases separating them. This CDR3 spans 15 amino acids. Per the germline V gene, CDR1 is MNHEY and CDR2 is SMNVEV (reference sequence). The chain's CDR3 is CASSFWVGGSDTQYF. DNA for the CDR3: TGTGCCAGCAGTTTTTGGGTTGGGGGCTCAGATACGCAGTATTTT.

V usage is TRBV4-1 and J usage is TRBJ1-5, with D possibly matching TRBD1 (6 bases). With 4 bases removed from V and 5 bases from J, the gap between germline ends came to 15 bases. Germline V CDR1 and CDR2: MGHRA, YSYEKL. CDR3 length equals 15 residues. In DNA, the CDR3 is TGCGCCAGCAGCCGCCACAGGGCCTCCGATCAGCCCCAGCATTTT. This codes for CASSRHRASDQPQHF.

The V gene is TRBV7-9, the J gene TRBJ2-7; no reliable D call. The CDR3 spans 12 residues. From germline, CDR1 is SEHNR and CDR2 FQNEAQ (reference sequence). With 2 bases removed from V and 3 bases from J, the gap between germline ends came to 5 bases. CDR3: CASSLTSYEQYF. The CDR3 DNA reads TGTGCCAGCAGCTTAACCAGCTACGAGCAGTACTTC. The full variable domain, its missing parts supplied by reference TRBV7-9 and TRBJ2-7, is DTGVSQNPRHKITKRGQNVTFRCDPISEHNRLYWYRQTLGQGPEFLTYFQNEAQLEKSRLLSDRFSAERPKGSFSTLEIQRTEQGDSAMYLCASSLTSYEQYFGPGTRLTVT.

This chain joins TRBV10-3 and TRBJ1-2, with D possibly being TRBD1 (6 bases). Germline V gene data show CDR1 as ENHRY and CDR2 as SYGVKD. Trimming took 4 bases from V and 4 from J, leaving 16 bases between them. CDR3 length: 15 residues. This CDR3 reads CAISAGAGMGYGYTF. For the CDR3, the DNA is TGTGCCATCAGTGCAGGGGCAGGCATGGGCTATGGCTACACCTTC.

The J gene is TRBJ2-4, the V gene TRBV28; D is unresolved. The CDR3 runs 14 residues. CDR1 MDHEN and CDR2 SYDVKM come from the germline V gene. V lost 3 bases to trimming and J lost 3 bases, with 9 bases between them. This chain's CDR3 is CASSFAVLKNIQYF. The CDR3 DNA is TGTGCCAGCAGTTTCGCTGTACTCAAAAACATTCAGTACTTC.

The rearrangement links TRBV5-1 to TRBJ2-7, with a tentative D call TRBD2 (5 bases). Germline values: CDR1 SGHRS, CDR2 YFSETQ. This CDR3 is built from 11 residues. V dropped 5 bases and J dropped 4 bases, with 7 bases sitting between them. CDR3 protein: CASSREYEQYF. The DNA of the CDR3 is TGCGCCAGCAGTAGGGAGTACGAGCAGTACTTC.

Only one count was recorded for this clone. The rearrangement links TRBV27 to TRBJ2-3; weak D call: TRBD2 (6 bases). CDR1 MNHEY and CDR2 SMNVEV come from the germline V gene (reference sequence). This CDR3 contains 18 residues. The V end was cut by 7 bases, the J end by 0 bases, with 23 bases between. CDR3 coding DNA: TGTGCCAGCACCACCCGGTGGGGAGGACCACGTAGCACAGATACGCAGTATTTT. Its translation is CASTTRWGGPRSTDTQYF.

On this clone: One end of the junction varies from germline; a read error may be responsible. V and J are TRBV7-2 and TRBJ2-3; 10 bases align to TRBD2. CDR3 size: 18 residues. Germline CDR1 is SGHTA and CDR2 is FQGNSA. CDR3 sequence (DNA): TGTGCCAGCACCTTACACGCTAGCGGGAGTTTGGGCACAGATACGCAGTATTTT. Protein sequence: CASTLHASGSLGTDTQYF.

J is TRBJ1-5 and V is TRBV6-6, with D tentatively TRBD1 (5 bases). Trimming removed 3 bases at V and 7 bases at J, with 13 bases between. The CDR3 length is 14 residues. The germline V gene has CDR1 MNHNY and CDR2 SVGAGI (reference sequence). DNA for the CDR3: TGTGCCAGCAGTTATCGTGGCAGGGCCCAGCCCCAGCATTTT. It yields the protein CASSYRGRAQPQHF.

The chain uses TRBV7-8 and TRBJ2-3, with D perhaps matching TRBD1 (6 bases). Trimming pared 2 bases from V and 1 base from J, leaving 10 bases between. Germline lookup yields CDR1 SGHVS and CDR2 FQNEAQ. CDR3 length: 15 residues. The CDR3 DNA is TGTGCCAGCAGCTTATGGTCAGGGGGCACAGATACGCAGTATTTT. It is translated as CASSLWSGGTDTQYF.